This T cell receptor beta chain was captured by sequencing in a study of shared clonotypes between healthy human individuals. The germline V gene encodes CDR1 WSHSY and CDR2 SAAADI. This CDR3 has 14 amino acids. The V end lost 9 bases, the J end lost 0 bases, and 12 bases lay between the germline ends. Generated by immunoSEQ multiplex PCR, the TCRdb table keeps only in-frame clones and is missing some. In the table there are over a million clones, about 70% of which are singletons. CD45RA-negative memory and CD45RA+ naive subsets were split from the CD4+ cells. This chain connects TRBV10-2 to TRBJ1-3; D is unclear. The clonotype was recovered from a young man in good health. Sequenced material: memory CD4+ T cells sorted from blood. Subset: CD45RA-negative fraction. In DNA form, the CDR3 reads TGCGCCAGTAAGGACCGGAACTCTGGAAACACCATATATTTT. Its translation: CASKDRNSGNTIYF.